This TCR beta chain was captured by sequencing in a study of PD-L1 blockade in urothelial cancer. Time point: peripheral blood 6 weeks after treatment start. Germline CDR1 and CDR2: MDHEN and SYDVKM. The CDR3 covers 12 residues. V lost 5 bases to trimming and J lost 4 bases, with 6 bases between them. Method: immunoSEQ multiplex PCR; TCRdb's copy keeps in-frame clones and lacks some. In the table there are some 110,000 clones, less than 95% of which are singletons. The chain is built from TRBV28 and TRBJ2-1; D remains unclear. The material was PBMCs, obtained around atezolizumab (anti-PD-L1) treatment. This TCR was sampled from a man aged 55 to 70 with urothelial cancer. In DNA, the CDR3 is TGTGCCAGCAGTCTCGTATACAATGAGCAGTTCTTC. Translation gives CASSLVYNEQFF.